Described below is a single TCR beta chain sequence and its context. Its antigen is undetermined. The entry originates in a study of cytomegalovirus exposure and HLA in healthy donors. As for the study in general: Later analysis reported that the 95 to 150 validation repertoires shared the platform of the approximately 690 first-cohort repertoires.

Overall study findings and caveats: The study recorded 150 to 200 TCR beta chains that were cytomegalovirus-associated.

Profiling relied on immunoSEQ multiplex PCR, and the TCRdb table lists in-frame clones only, not all of them. Counted here are roughly 60,000 clones, 96% occurring once; the ten biggest clones make up approximately 0.9%. The donors were members of the validation cohort comprising some 120 subjects, separate from the approximately 670-subject first cohort. In germline, CDR1 is MGHRA, CDR2 YSYEKL. The CDR3 covers 14 residues. V was clipped by 2 bases and J by 6 bases; unmatched bases: 2. This receptor was identified in a man aged 18-30 years in good health and CMV-seronegative. The V and J genes are TRBV4-1 and TRBJ2-2, with TRBD2 matching 8 bases. The sequencing input was PBMCs. CDR3 residues: CASSQTSGSGELFF. The CDR3 coding sequence is TGCGCCAGCAGCCAAACTAGCGGATCCGGGGAGCTGTTTTTT.